These 2 T cell receptor beta chains originate from one sample sequenced in a study of T cell responses to AZD1222 COVID-19 vaccine (dated by TCRdb to the early 2020s). Receptors were amplified or captured by the immunoSEQ multiplex PCR assay. The immuneACCESS repertoire file appears here via TCRdb, limited to in-frame rearrangements. These files lack a portion of the clones; in checked studies, under half of the deficit traces to unresolved V genes, and the cause of the others is not known. The sample contains about 210,000 clones, roughly 94% of them found a single time. Of the sample, 1.5% to 2% falls within the top ten clones. The time point label of this sample denotes: about 28 days (+/-7) after the second vaccine dose. Taken with the paper, the label for treatment or condition translates to: meningococcal conjugate vaccine given as trial control. The sample here was peripheral blood, taken 28 days after the second dose of the MenACWY control vaccine. All receptors come from an adult who received the MenACWY meningococcal vaccine as a control.

CDR3 amino acids: CASSDPSGSIDEQFF. In DNA, the CDR3 is TGTGCCAGCAGTGACCCCAGCGGGAGTATCGATGAGCAGTTCTTC. V gene TRBV6-4 combines with J gene TRBJ2-1; 8 nucleotides agree with TRBD2. V was clipped by 2 bases and J by 8 bases; unmatched bases: 8. The CDR3 loop spans 15 amino acids. The germline CDR1 and CDR2 sequences are MRHNA and SNTAGT.

The chain has TRBV19 and TRBJ1-2, with a possible D match to TRBD1 (6 bases). V was cut by 5 bases and J by 5 bases, with 15 bases left in between. Germline CDR1 and CDR2: LNHDA and SQIVND (reference sequence). CDR3 size: 14 residues. CDR3 in DNA: TGTGCCAGTAGTGCAGGGGACTCGTGGTATGGCTACACCTTC. As protein: CASSAGDSWYGYTF. Together with reference TRBV19 and TRBJ1-2, the CDR3 gives the full variable domain: DGGITQSPKYLFRKEGQNVTLSCEQNLNHDAMYWYRQDPGQGLRLIYYSQIVNDFQKGDIAEGYSVSREKKESFPLTVTSAQKNPTAFYLCASSAGDSWYGYTFGSGTRLTVV.